A selection of T cell receptor beta chains follows, all from one sample in a study of cytomegalovirus exposure and HLA in healthy donors. Data came from immunoSEQ multiplex PCR; TCRdb stores just in-frame clones and leaves some out. The table includes over 150,000 clones, about 80% detected once. The specimen sequenced was PBMCs. The source of these receptors is a boy aged 5-17 years in good health and CMV-seronegative. Each CDR3 is given with its conserved first and last residue. D genes are given only for firm matches. The size entry is marked missing in some rows and otherwise reads once, few, many or a size class.

v_gene,d_gene,abundance,j_gene,CDR3aa,CDR3nt
TRBV19,TRBD1,NA,TRBJ1-5,CASSTSPQGTANQPQHF,TGTGCCAGTAGTACCTCCCCCCAGGGGACAGCTAATCAGCCCCAGCATTTT
TRBV2,TRBD1,NA,TRBJ1-5,CASGTDSNQPQHF,TGTGCCAGCGGGACAGATAGCAATCAGCCCCAGCATTTT
TRBV25-1,NA,NA,TRBJ1-2,CASSAYRAANYGYTF,TGTGCCAGCAGTGCCTACAGGGCAGCTAACTATGGCTACACCTTC
TRBV27,NA,NA,TRBJ2-1,CASSAQGNEQFF,TGTGCCAGCAGTGCCCAGGGCAATGAGCAGTTCTTC
TRBV6-5,NA,NA,TRBJ2-7,CASSYPGAYEQYF,TGTGCCAGCAGTTACCCAGGGGCCTACGAGCAGTACTTC
TRBV29-1,TRBD1,NA,TRBJ2-7,CSVVRGIGEGQGRPYEQYF,TGCAGCGTTGTAAGGGGCATCGGCGAAGGACAGGGCCGCCCCTACGAGCAGTACTTC
TRBV10-3,TRBD2,once,TRBJ2-1,CAIRGTSGGKYNEQFF,TGTGCCATCAGGGGGACTAGCGGGGGGAAATACAATGAGCAGTTCTTC
TRBV7-9,NA,NA,TRBJ2-7,CSSSPPRGQSYEQYF,TGTTCCAGCAGCCCTCCGAGGGGACAATCATACGAGCAGTACTTC
TRBV5-6,NA,NA,TRBJ1-1,CASSLQGTTTEAFF,TGTGCCAGCAGCTTGCAGGGGACCACCACTGAAGCTTTCTTT
TRBV21-1,NA,NA,TRBJ1-1,CASSENRVMNTEAFF,TGTGCCAGCAGCGAAAACAGGGTAATGAACACTGAAGCTTTCTTT
TRBV11-2,TRBD1,NA,TRBJ2-2,CASSTRQGAFGELFF,TGTGCCAGCAGCACTAGACAGGGGGCGTTCGGGGAGCTGTTTTTT
TRBV11-2,NA,NA,TRBJ2-3,CASSLSAPQYF,TGTGCCAGCAGCCTGAGCGCCCCGCAGTATTTT
TRBV19,TRBD1,NA,TRBJ1-1,CASSAPGTGVPEAFF,TGTGCCAGTAGTGCCCCCGGGACAGGGGTTCCAGAAGCTTTCTTT
TRBV7-9,TRBD2,NA,TRBJ2-3,CSSSLSLTSGSTDTQYF,TGTTCCAGCAGCTTAAGTCTGACTAGCGGGAGCACAGATACGCAGTATTTT
TRBV5-1,NA,NA,TRBJ1-1,CASSSTGQPTEAFF,TGCGCCAGCAGCTCAACAGGACAGCCCACTGAAGCTTTCTTT
TRBV5-4,NA,NA,TRBJ2-3,CASSLQGASTDTQYF,TGTGCCAGCAGCTTACAGGGTGCTAGCACAGATACGCAGTATTTT
TRBV10-2,TRBD2,NA,TRBJ2-2,CASSEGTSGIAGELFF,TGCGCCAGCAGTGAGGGGACTAGCGGGATAGCCGGGGAGCTGTTTTTT
TRBV9,TRBD1,once,TRBJ1-2,CASSDGDRGRDGYTF,TGTGCCAGCAGCGACGGGGACAGGGGGCGGGATGGCTACACCTTC
TRBV4-1,NA,NA,TRBJ1-1,CASSQEYRLNTEAFF,TGCGCCAGCAGCCAAGAATATCGGTTGAACACTGAAGCTTTCTTT
TRBV5-4,TRBD1,NA,TRBJ2-5,CASSGYWTGEGETQYF,TGTGCCAGCAGCGGTTACTGGACAGGAGAAGGCGAGACCCAGTACTTC
TRBV6-5,NA,NA,TRBJ1-2,CASSYRRGSSYGYTF,TGTGCCAGCAGTTACCGTAGGGGTTCGAGCTATGGCTACACCTTC
TRBV4-2,NA,NA,TRBJ1-5,CASSQGSEGGNQPQHF,TGTGCCAGCAGCCAAGGGAGTGAGGGCGGCAATCAGCCCCAGCATTTT
TRBV10-3,NA,once,TRBJ1-1,CAISEAGMWTEAFF,TGTGCCATCAGTGAGGCAGGGATGTGGACTGAAGCTTTCTTT
TRBV15,NA,NA,TRBJ2-5,CATSRDRRGRETQYF,TGTGCCACCAGCAGAGATCGAAGGGGAAGGGAGACCCAGTACTTC
TRBV11-3,TRBD2,once,TRBJ2-1,CASSLVTSGTGEQFF,TGTGCCAGCAGCTTAGTCACTAGCGGGACGGGTGAGCAGTTCTTC
TRBV6-5,NA,few,TRBJ1-1,CASSLRRERNTEAFF,TGTGCCAGCAGTTTGCGACGGGAGAGGAACACTGAAGCTTTCTTT
TRBV11-3,NA,NA,TRBJ2-3,CASSYKDTQYF,TGTGCCAGCAGCTACAAGGATACGCAGTATTTT
TRBV19,TRBD1,NA,TRBJ1-1,CASSIWDSNTEAFF,TGTGCCAGTAGTATCTGGGACAGTAACACTGAAGCTTTCTTT
TRBV9,TRBD2,NA,TRBJ2-7,CASSDGLAGAYEQYF,TGTGCCAGCAGCGACGGACTAGCGGGAGCCTACGAGCAGTACTTC
TRBV5-1,NA,NA,TRBJ2-7,CASRAAETAYEQYF,TGCGCCAGCAGGGCGGCGGAGACAGCCTACGAGCAGTACTTC
TRBV6-5,NA,NA,TRBJ1-1,CASSYTGSTEAFF,TGTGCCAGCAGCTACACAGGGTCCACTGAAGCTTTCTTT
TRBV4-1,NA,NA,TRBJ1-2,CASSQVTTGSYGYTF,TGCGCCAGCAGCCAAGTGACGACAGGCTCCTATGGCTACACCTTC
TRBV19,NA,NA,TRBJ2-6,CASTYSSGFGANVLTF,TGTGCCAGTACCTATAGTTCAGGGTTTGGGGCCAACGTCCTGACTTTC